The rows below give T cell receptor beta chains drawn from one sample of a study of control samples from healthy donors and cancer patients. Sequenced by immunoSEQ multiplex PCR; TCRdb stores in-frame clones only, minus some. Found here are roughly 100,000 clones, around four fifths of them singletons; the top ten hold about 12%. Specimen: blood. Source of these receptors: a woman in her 50s in good health. The CDR3 runs from the conserved cysteine through the conserved F or W. The D gene is left open where the match is weak. Size is stated for part of the rows, as once, few or many counts, or as a class when the clone is expanded.

TRBV7-9	TRBJ2-7	.	.	CASSSDGGAGGRRFYEQYF	TGTGCCAGCAGCTCCGATGGGGGGGCAGGGGGGCGGAGGTTCTACGAGCAGTACTTC
TRBV6-2/TRBV6-3	TRBJ2-5	TRBD2	.	CASSTPLANQETQYF	TGTGCCAGCAGCACCCCACTAGCGAATCAAGAGACCCAGTACTTC
TRBV7-2	TRBJ2-5	.	.	CASSFRRATETQYF	TGTGCCAGCAGCTTCCGCAGGGCCACGGAGACCCAGTACTTC
TRBV27	TRBJ2-1	TRBD1	.	CASRDRVLDGFNEQFF	TGTGCCAGCAGGGACAGGGTATTAGACGGTTTCAATGAGCAGTTCTTC
TRBV27	TRBJ2-1	TRBD1	few	CASTGGNEQFF	TGTGCCAGCACAGGGGGTAATGAGCAGTTCTTC
TRBV18	TRBJ1-3	.	.	CASSPSDRTSGNTIYF	TGTGCCAGCTCACCGAGTGACAGGACTTCGGGAAACACCATATATTTT
TRBV6-2/TRBV6-3	TRBJ2-7	.	.	CASSRLGETYEQYF	TGTGCCAGCAGCCGTCTAGGGGAGACCTACGAGCAGTACTTC
TRBV5-1	TRBJ1-1	TRBD1	.	CASSWGQGSTEAFF	TGCGCCAGCAGCTGGGGACAGGGAAGCACTGAAGCTTTCTTT
TRBV28	TRBJ2-1	.	.	CASTMGGASYNEQFF	TGTGCCAGCACCATGGGGGGGGCTTCCTACAATGAGCAGTTCTTC
TRBV27	TRBJ1-5	.	.	CASSPGAKQPQHF	TGTGCCAGCAGTCCGGGGGCCAAACAGCCCCAGCATTTT
TRBV3-1/TRBV3-2	TRBJ1-2	.	.	CASSRPETGNYGYTF	TGTGCCAGCAGCCGCCCAGAGACCGGGAACTATGGCTACACCTTC
TRBV27	TRBJ1-5	.	.	CASSPRGGSNQPQHF	TGTGCCAGCAGTCCCCGTGGGGGTAGCAATCAGCCCCAGCATTTT
TRBV19	TRBJ1-2	TRBD1	.	CASSISGTGNYGYTF	TGTGCCAGTAGTATTTCCGGGACAGGGAACTATGGCTACACCTTC
TRBV20-1	TRBJ1-1	.	.	CSASSVISVLDTEAFF	TGCAGTGCTAGTTCGGTAATTAGTGTGCTGGACACTGAAGCTTTCTTT
TRBV7-2	TRBJ1-2	TRBD1	.	CASSIDRARGSGYTF	TGTGCCAGCAGTATAGACAGGGCCCGAGGTTCGGGCTACACCTTC
TRBV11-3	TRBJ1-1	.	.	CASSPPGIDTEAFF	TGTGCCAGCAGCCCCCCGGGTATAGACACTGAAGCTTTCTTT
TRBV4-2	TRBJ2-1	.	medium-sized	CASSSPPGGGIDEQFF	TGTGCCAGCAGCTCCCCCCCAGGTGGGGGTATAGATGAGCAGTTCTTC
TRBV4-1	TRBJ1-5	.	.	CASSQTQASNQPQHF	TGCGCCAGCAGCCAGACGCAGGCAAGTAATCAGCCCCAGCATTTT
TRBV5-1	TRBJ2-3	TRBD2	once	CASSSRTSGRGADTQYF	TGCGCCAGCAGCTCGCGCACTAGCGGGAGGGGCGCAGATACGCAGTATTTT
TRBV5-1	TRBJ2-7	.	.	CASTDSYEQYF	TGCGCCAGCACCGATTCCTACGAGCAGTACTTC
TRBV7-2	TRBJ2-3	.	.	CASSLGDFSTDTQYF	TGTGCCAGCAGCTTAGGGGACTTTAGCACAGATACGCAGTATTTT
TRBV3-1/TRBV3-2	TRBJ1-2	.	few	CASSRQGNLYGYTF	TGTGCCAGCAGCCGTCAGGGGAATCTCTATGGCTACACCTTC
TRBV5-5	TRBJ2-3	TRBD2	.	CASSRSGLAGTDTQYF	TGTGCCAGCAGCCGATCAGGACTAGCGGGGACAGATACGCAGTATTTT
TRBV23-1	TRBJ1-2	TRBD1	.	CARPGQPIYGYTF	TGCGCCAGACCGGGACAGCCAATCTATGGCTACACCTTC
TRBV3-1/TRBV3-2	TRBJ1-1	.	few	CASSQGQLNTEAFF	TGTGCCAGCAGCCAGGGGCAGTTGAACACTGAAGCTTTCTTT
TRBV7-9	TRBJ2-1	.	.	CASSAGVSYNEQFF	TGTGCCAGCAGCGCTGGGGTCTCCTACAATGAGCAGTTCTTC
TRBV2	TRBJ2-5	TRBD2	.	CASRVSGSSETQYF	TGTGCCAGCAGAGTTAGCGGGAGCAGTGAGACCCAGTACTTC
TRBV9	TRBJ2-7	.	.	CASSGDSYEQYF	TGTGCCAGCAGCGGAGACAGCTACGAGCAGTACTTC
TRBV6-6	TRBJ1-6	.	.	CASTDGTAYNSPLHF	TGTGCCAGCACCGACGGGACCGCGTATAATTCACCCCTCCACTTT
TRBV20-1	TRBJ1-5	.	.	CSASQGDQPQHF	TGCAGTGCTAGTCAGGGAGATCAGCCCCAGCATTTT
TRBV10-3	TRBJ1-2	.	.	CAISSNYGYTF	TGTGCCATCTCAAGTAACTATGGCTACACCTTC